The 17 T cell receptor beta chains below come from one sample, sequenced in a study of cytomegalovirus exposure and HLA in healthy donors. Researchers ran the PCR with 60 Vbeta and 13 Jbeta primers. Sequenced by immunoSEQ multiplex PCR; TCRdb stores in-frame clones only, minus some. Counted here are some 120,000 clones, roughly 66% occurring once; the ten biggest clones make up about 4.3%. Input material: PBMCs. The receptors originated from a man aged 60 to 75 in good health and CMV-seropositive.

The chain couples TRBV10-3 to TRBJ2-3; 8 nucleotides agree with TRBD2. The V gene end was trimmed by 10 bases and the J gene end by 2 bases; junction bases not matched to a gene: 8. The CDR3 has 14 amino acids. Germline values: CDR1 ENHRY, CDR2 SYGVKD. The CDR3 nucleotides read TGTGCCACCCGAGTTAGCGGGGACACAGATACGCAGTATTTT. It codes for CATRVSGDTDTQYF.

V is TRBV11-2 and J is TRBJ2-7; TRBD1 agrees at 9 bases. Germline V gene lookup returns CDR1 SGHAT and CDR2 FQNNGV. The CDR3 has 15 residues. Trimming at V came to 6 bases and at J to 3 bases, leaving 9 bases not matched to a gene. The CDR3 spells CASSWTQGANYEQYF. CDR3 in DNA: TGTGCCAGCAGTTGGACACAGGGGGCAAACTACGAGCAGTACTTC.

This clone appeared a single time. The V and J genes are TRBV10-3 and TRBJ2-2, with 10 bases matching TRBD1. Germline CDR1 and CDR2: ENHRY and SYGVKD. V gave up 2 bases and J gave up 4 bases; unmatched junction bases: 13. The CDR3 length is 19 residues. The CDR3 DNA sequence: TGTGCCATCAGTGAGCTCGGGACAGGGGCCACTACTTTCACCGGGGAGCTGTTTTTT. This gives the protein CAISELGTGATTFTGELFF.

The chain has TRBV5-4 and TRBJ2-7, with D possibly TRBD1 on 6 matching bases. CDR3 length: 13 amino acids. The V end was cut by 0 bases, the J end by 3 bases, with 7 bases between. Germline V gene lookup returns CDR1 SGHNT and CDR2 YYREEE (reference sequence). Written as DNA, the CDR3 is TGTGCCAGCAGCTTGGCGGGACACTACGAGCAGTACTTC. Protein sequence: CASSLAGHYEQYF.

The chain links TRBV6-5 to TRBJ1-2; 12 positions match TRBD1. The V segment lost 6 bases and the J segment 6 bases; nucleotides outside the gene matches: 2. The CDR3 runs to 13 residues. Per germline, CDR1 MNHEY and CDR2 SVGAGI. The CDR3 DNA is TGTGCCAGCAGAGGGACAGGGGGCGATGGCTACACCTTC. Its translation: CASRGTGGDGYTF.

The V call is TRBV19, the J call TRBJ1-5; 8 bases line up with TRBD1. Germline V gene data show CDR1 as LNHDA and CDR2 as SQIVND (reference sequence). V trimming: 6 bases; J trimming: 2 bases; junction bases outside the gene matches: 6. The CDR3 has 15 residues. CDR3 protein: CASRSDRGGNQPQHF. The CDR3, as DNA: TGTGCCAGTAGAAGCGACAGGGGCGGCAATCAGCCCCAGCATTTT.

This clone has more than one count but fewer than ten. The chain combines TRBV5-4 with TRBJ2-7, with TRBD1 matching over 8 bases. CDR1 and CDR2 (germline): SGHNT, YYREEE (reference sequence). V shed 4 bases, J shed 3 bases, and the junction held 9 bases outside the gene matches. The CDR3 consists of 15 residues. The CDR3 protein is CASSRDRGIFYEQYF. The CDR3 DNA follows: TGTGCCAGCAGCCGAGACAGGGGAATTTTCTACGAGCAGTACTTC.

V usage is TRBV4-1 and J usage is TRBJ2-5; 9 bases map to TRBD2. In germline, CDR1 is MGHRA, CDR2 YSYEKL. Trimming at V came to 4 bases and at J to 3 bases, leaving 6 bases not matched to a gene. The CDR3 totals 15 residues. In DNA form, the CDR3 reads TGCGCCAGCAGCCTATTAGCGGGGGTGGAAGAGACCCAGTACTTC. It specifies CASSLLAGVEETQYF.

This sequence joins TRBV30 and TRBJ1-4; tentative D call: TRBD1 (6 bases). The germline V and J ends were trimmed by 5 bases and 0 bases, with 10 bases remaining between them. Germline V lookup: CDR1 GTSNPN, CDR2 SVGIG (reference sequence). The CDR3 runs to 14 residues. CDR3 residues: CAWDRSTTNEKLFF. Written as DNA, the CDR3 is TGTGCCTGGGACAGGTCGACAACTAATGAAAAACTGTTTTTT.

The chain uses TRBV30 and TRBJ2-7; tentatively, D is TRBD2 (6 bases). CDR3 length: 14 residues. Trimming pared 2 bases from V and 3 bases from J, leaving 14 bases between. Germline-derived CDR1 and CDR2 are GTSNPN and SVGIG (reference sequence). The DNA of the CDR3 is TGTGCCTGGAGTAAGGGCAGGGAGGTCTACGAGCAGTACTTC. Translated: CAWSKGREVYEQYF.

This chain connects TRBV5-1 to TRBJ1-2, with a weak D call TRBD1 (6 bases). Trimming took off 3 bases at V and 8 bases at J, with 20 bases between the two ends. In germline, CDR1 is SGHRS, CDR2 YFSETQ. This CDR3 region has 15 residues. The CDR3 sequence: CASSSSTQQGWGYTF. The CDR3 DNA sequence: TGCGCCAGCAGCTCAAGTACCCAACAGGGTTGGGGCTACACCTTC.

This clone was seen a handful of times. V gene TRBV7-2 combines with J gene TRBJ2-2, with no clear D. Germline CDR1 reads SGHTA; CDR2 reads FQGNSA. V shed 3 bases and J shed 5 bases, with 13 bases lying between them. This CDR3 is 15 amino acids long. This CDR3 is CASSLGQAMTGELFF. CDR3 DNA: TGTGCCAGCAGCTTGGGCCAGGCGATGACCGGGGAGCTGTTTTTT.

The CDR3 region is CASSPIGDTQYF. The CDR3 nucleotides are TGTGCCAGCAGCCCGATCGGAGATACGCAGTATTTT. The V call is TRBV25-1, the J call TRBJ2-3; D is unclear. The CDR3 has 12 residues. V was trimmed by 6 bases and J by 5 bases, leaving 9 bases between them. Germline assignment: CDR1 MGHDK and CDR2 SYGVNS.

The rearrangement uses TRBV18 and TRBJ2-6; D perhaps matches TRBD2 (6 bases). V lost 3 bases, J lost 2 bases, and 8 bases lay in between. Germline-derived CDR1 and CDR2 are KGHSH and LQKENI. There are 15 residues in the CDR3. CDR3 sequence (DNA): TGTGCCAGCTCACCGTGGACTACTGGGGCCAACGTCCTGACTTTC. Translated: CASSPWTTGANVLTF.

In DNA form, the CDR3 reads TGTGCCAGCAGCGCGGGGGGGGGACATTATAATTCACCCCTCCACTTT. It encodes CASSAGGGHYNSPLHF. The gene calls are TRBV9 and TRBJ1-6; D may be TRBD1 (6 bases). The V and J ends lost 3 bases and 4 bases respectively, with 14 bases between them. Germline assignment: CDR1 SGDLS and CDR2 YYNGEE. The CDR3 is made up of 16 amino acids. Drawing the rest from reference TRBV9 and TRBJ1-6, the complete variable domain is DSGVTQTPKHLITATGQRVTLRCSPRSGDLSVYWYQQSLDQGLQFLIQYYNGEERAKGNILERFSAQQFPDLHSELNLSSLELGDSALYFCASSAGGGHYNSPLHFGNGTRLTVT.

This clone was observed a few times. The rearrangement uses TRBV6-4 and TRBJ2-3, with D possibly being TRBD2 (6 bases). This CDR3 contains 14 residues. V was clipped by 5 bases and J by 4 bases, with 13 bases between them. The germline V gene encodes CDR1 MRHNA and CDR2 SNTAGT. The CDR3 coding sequence is TGTGCCAGCAGTCCGGGGGTCTCGGCAGATACGCAGTATTTT. This translates into CASSPGVSADTQYF.

This chain joins TRBV29-1 and TRBJ1-5, with D uncertain. The CDR3 is 14 amino acids. V lost 3 bases to trimming and J lost 2 bases, with 11 bases between them. Per germline, CDR1 SQVTM and CDR2 ANQGSEA. The CDR3 DNA sequence: TGCAGCGTTGAGGTGGCGGGAGGCAATCAGCCCCAGCATTTT. Amino acid sequence: CSVEVAGGNQPQHF. Together with reference TRBV29-1 and TRBJ1-5, the CDR3 gives the full variable domain: SAVISQKPSRDICQRGTSLTIQCQVDSQVTMMFWYRQQPGQSLTLIATANQGSEATYESGFVIDKFPISRPNLTFSTLTVSNMSPEDSSIYLCSVEVAGGNQPQHFGDGTRLSIL.